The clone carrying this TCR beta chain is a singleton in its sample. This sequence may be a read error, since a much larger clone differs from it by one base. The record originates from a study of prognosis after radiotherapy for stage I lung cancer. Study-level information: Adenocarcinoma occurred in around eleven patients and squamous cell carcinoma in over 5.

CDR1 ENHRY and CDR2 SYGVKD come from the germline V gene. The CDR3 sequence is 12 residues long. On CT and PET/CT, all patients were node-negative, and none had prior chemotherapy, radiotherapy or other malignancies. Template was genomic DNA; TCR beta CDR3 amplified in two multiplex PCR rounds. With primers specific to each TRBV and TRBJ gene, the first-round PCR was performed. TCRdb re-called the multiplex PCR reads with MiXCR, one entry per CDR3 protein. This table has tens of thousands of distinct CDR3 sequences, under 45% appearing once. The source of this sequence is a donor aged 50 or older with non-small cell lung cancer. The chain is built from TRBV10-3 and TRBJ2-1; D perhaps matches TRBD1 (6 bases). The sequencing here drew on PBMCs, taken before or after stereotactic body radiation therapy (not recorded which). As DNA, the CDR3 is TGTGCCATGGGGGCCGTCTACAATGAGCATTTCTTC. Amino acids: CAMGAVYNEHFF.